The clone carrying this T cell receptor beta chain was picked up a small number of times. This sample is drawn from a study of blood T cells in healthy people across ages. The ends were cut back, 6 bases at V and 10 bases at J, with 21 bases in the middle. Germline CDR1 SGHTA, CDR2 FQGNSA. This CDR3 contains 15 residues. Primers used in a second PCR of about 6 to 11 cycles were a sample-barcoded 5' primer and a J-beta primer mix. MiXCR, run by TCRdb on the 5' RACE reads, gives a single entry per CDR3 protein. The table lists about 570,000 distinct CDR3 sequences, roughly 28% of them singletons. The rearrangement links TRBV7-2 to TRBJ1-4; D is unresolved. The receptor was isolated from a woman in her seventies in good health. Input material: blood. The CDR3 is CASSPSGLQRGKLFF. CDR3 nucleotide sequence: TGTGCCAGCAGTCCTAGCGGACTCCAGCGGGGAAAACTGTTTTTT. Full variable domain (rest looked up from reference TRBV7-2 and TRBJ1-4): GAGVSQSPSNKVTEKGKDVELRCDPISGHTALYWYRQSLGQGLEFLIYFQGNSAPDKSGLPSDRFSAERTGGSVSTLTIQRTQQEDSAVYLCASSPSGLQRGKLFFGSGTQLSVL.